Presented here are 17 T cell receptor beta chains from one specimen sequenced in a study of OX40 agonist ivuxolimab in advanced cancers. Profiling relied on immunoSEQ multiplex PCR, and the TCRdb table lists in-frame clones only, not all of them. The data show around 22,000 clones, 70% to 90% seen once. The source material was CD4+ or CD8+ T cells sorted from blood, sampled in a trial of the OX40 agonist ivuxolimab. Source of these receptors: an adult with an advanced solid tumor such as melanoma, head and neck, liver or kidney cancer.

The chain combines TRBV5-8 with TRBJ2-3; the D is unclear. From germline, CDR1 is SGHTS and CDR2 YDEGEE. The CDR3 has 12 amino acids. The germline V and J ends were trimmed by 3 bases and 10 bases, with 12 bases remaining between them. Here the CDR3 DNA reads TGTGCCAGCAGCTCCGGCCCCGTGGCGCAGTATTTT. Encoded protein: CASSSGPVAQYF.

The J gene is TRBJ1-2, the V gene TRBV9; D is uncertain. Germline CDR1 is SGDLS and CDR2 is YYNGEE. The CDR3 contains 15 residues. V shed 3 bases and J shed 2 bases, with 14 bases lying between them. Here the CDR3 DNA reads TGTGCCAGCAGCGCAGATGGGTGGGAGAACTATGGCTACACCTTC. Translated: CASSADGWENYGYTF.

The chain has TRBV19 and TRBJ2-7; 9 bases agree with TRBD1. This CDR3 is built from 15 residues. V trimming: 8 bases; J trimming: 3 bases; junction bases outside the gene matches: 11. Looked up from germline, CDR1 is LNHDA and CDR2 is SQIVND (reference sequence). The CDR3 DNA sequence: TGTGCCAGTTCCAATTCCGGGACAGGGCACTACGAGCAGTACTTC. Protein product: CASSNSGTGHYEQYF. Full variable domain (rest looked up from reference TRBV19 and TRBJ2-7): DGGITQSPKYLFRKEGQNVTLSCEQNLNHDAMYWYRQDPGQGLRLIYYSQIVNDFQKGDIAEGYSVSREKKESFPLTVTSAQKNPTAFYLCASSNSGTGHYEQYFGPGTRLTVT.

This rearrangement joins TRBV9 to TRBJ2-7; the match to TRBD1 covers 8 bases. The CDR3 consists of 15 residues. V shed 0 bases, J shed 3 bases, and the junction held 5 bases outside the gene matches. The germline V gene has CDR1 SGDLS and CDR2 YYNGEE. CDR3 sequence: CASSVGTGPLYEQYF. The CDR3 DNA reads TGTGCCAGCAGCGTAGGGACAGGGCCGCTCTACGAGCAGTACTTC. The variable domain in full, completed from reference TRBV9 and TRBJ2-7, reads DSGVTQTPKHLITATGQRVTLRCSPRSGDLSVYWYQQSLDQGLQFLIQYYNGEERAKGNILERFSAQQFPDLHSELNLSSLELGDSALYFCASSVGTGPLYEQYFGPGTRLTVT.

In this sample, this clone turned up once. This chain uses TRBV10-1 with TRBJ2-5; 11 bases are shared with TRBD2. V dropped 2 bases and J dropped 5; count of bases not matched to a gene: 7. The CDR3 consists of 16 residues. Germline loops: CDR1 WNHNN, CDR2 SYGVQD (reference sequence). The CDR3 sequence is CASSETSGSFWETQYF. DNA for the CDR3: TGCGCCAGCAGTGAGACTAGCGGGAGTTTCTGGGAGACCCAGTACTTC.

This clone was detected a few times. The V and J genes are TRBV7-9 and TRBJ1-2; D unclear. Germline lookup yields CDR1 SEHNR and CDR2 FQNEAQ (reference sequence). The V and J ends lost 5 bases and 11 bases respectively, with 18 bases between them. The CDR3 covers 13 residues. This chain's CDR3 is CASSRRDLGRYTF. CDR3 bases: TGTGCCAGCAGCCGTCGGGATTTGGGAAGGTACACCTTC. Using reference TRBV7-9 and TRBJ1-2 for the parts outside the CDR3, the full variable domain is DTGVSQNPRHKITKRGQNVTFRCDPISEHNRLYWYRQTLGQGPEFLTYFQNEAQLEKSRLLSDRFSAERPKGSFSTLEIQRTEQGDSAMYLCASSRRDLGRYTFGSGTRLTVV.

As regards this clone: This sample includes further DNA sequences coding for the same CDR3. V usage is TRBV11-2 and J usage is TRBJ2-7, with D unresolved. The V gene lost 1 base and the J gene lost 0 bases, with 7 bases spanning the gap. CDR1 is SGHAT, CDR2 FQNNGV, per germline. The CDR3 covers 14 residues. In nucleotides, the CDR3 is TGTGCCAGCAGCTTAGGGGGAAGCTCCTACGAGCAGTACTTC. As protein: CASSLGGSSYEQYF.

The DNA of the CDR3 is TGTGCCAGCAGACGGACTAGCGGGAGGAACGACGAGCAGTACTTC. Protein sequence: CASRRTSGRNDEQYF. The gene calls are TRBV28 and TRBJ2-7; 14 positions match TRBD2. The V gene's germline CDR1 is MDHEN and CDR2 SYDVKM. The CDR3 length is 15 residues. V lost 6 bases and J lost 5; bases outside the gene matches: 6.

V is TRBV15 and J is TRBJ2-3, with 8 bases identical to TRBD2. V lost 0 bases, J lost 0 bases, and 8 bases stayed unmatched. The length of the CDR3 is 18 residues. CDR1 is LNHNV, CDR2 YYDKDF, per germline (reference sequence). CDR3 region: CATSRDSASGSSTDTQYF. The CDR3 nucleotides read TGTGCCACCAGCAGAGATTCGGCTAGCGGGTCTAGCACAGATACGCAGTATTTT.

The chain employs TRBV4-1 and TRBJ2-7; the match to TRBD1 covers 7 bases. Per germline, CDR1 MGHRA and CDR2 YSYEKL. The CDR3 length is 15 residues. Trimming cost V 3 bases and J 1 base; bases outside gene matches: 6. The CDR3 coding sequence is TGCGCCAGCAGCCATTACGACAGGGCATCCTACGAGCAGTACTTC. It translates to CASSHYDRASYEQYF.

This chain uses TRBV10-2 with TRBJ1-1; the D gene is possibly TRBD1 (6 bases). This CDR3 is built from 14 residues. The V gene lost 6 bases and the J gene lost 0 bases, with 11 bases spanning the gap. CDR1 and CDR2 (germline): WSHSY, SAAADI. CDR3 in amino acids: CASRTGFVNTEAFF. Here the CDR3 DNA reads TGCGCCAGCAGAACAGGGTTCGTGAACACTGAAGCTTTCTTT.

This rearrangement joins TRBV5-1 to TRBJ2-5; a possible D gene is TRBD1 (5 bases). V was pared by 7 bases and J by 4 bases, with 20 bases between. The length of the CDR3 is 15 residues. Per germline, CDR1 SGHRS and CDR2 YFSETQ. CDR3 region: CASQDSLRAGETQYF. In nucleotides, the CDR3 is TGCGCCAGCCAAGACAGTTTAAGGGCCGGAGAGACCCAGTACTTC.

This chain links TRBV10-2 with TRBJ2-5; 10 nucleotides align to TRBD2. The J segment lost 1 base and the V segment lost 4 bases, leaving 0 bases of the junction unmatched. Looked up from germline, CDR1 is WSHSY and CDR2 is SAAADI. This CDR3 is built from 14 residues. The CDR3 is CASSGLAGQETQYF. In nucleotides, the CDR3 is TGCGCCAGCAGTGGACTAGCGGGCCAAGAGACCCAGTACTTC.

The V gene is TRBV18, the J gene TRBJ2-1; 7 bases are a match to TRBD1. The V gene's germline CDR1 is KGHSH and CDR2 LQKENI. Trimming took 2 bases from V and 5 from J; bases not matched to a gene: 0. CDR3 length: 13 amino acids. This CDR3 reads CASSPDRDNEQFF. CDR3 nucleotide sequence: TGTGCCAGCTCACCAGACAGGGACAATGAGCAGTTCTTC.

The rearrangement uses TRBV27 and TRBJ2-2; D gene ambiguous. V was pared by 2 bases and J by 5 bases, with 6 bases between. The CDR3 spans 13 residues. From germline, CDR1 is MNHEY and CDR2 SMNVEV (reference sequence). DNA of the CDR3: TGTGCCAGCAGTTTAGGGCAGACCGGGGAGCTGTTTTTT. Protein product: CASSLGQTGELFF.

This chain uses TRBV5-1 with TRBJ2-7; 8 nucleotides align to TRBD2. The junction had 11 bases not matched to a gene; V was cut back by 2 bases and J by 1 base. Germline-derived CDR1 and CDR2 are SGHRS and YFSETQ. The CDR3 contains 17 residues. The CDR3 sequence is CASSLQGLLAASYEQYF. CDR3 nucleotide sequence: TGCGCCAGCAGCTTACAGGGTTTACTAGCGGCGTCCTACGAGCAGTACTTC.

The V gene is TRBV2, the J gene TRBJ1-2, with D perhaps TRBD1 (6 bases). The length of the CDR3 is 14 residues. The V gene lost 4 bases and the J gene lost 0 bases, with 9 bases spanning the gap. The germline V gene has CDR1 SNHLY and CDR2 FYNNEI. The CDR3 DNA sequence: TGTGCCAGCAGTGCGGACAGAGCTAACTATGGCTACACCTTC. Its translation: CASSADRANYGYTF.